The TCR beta chain under discussion was sequenced for a study of cytomegalovirus exposure and HLA in healthy donors. Findings and caveats of the study: Later, an analysis found that TCR clusters from the first cohort tended to co-occur in the roughly 110 validation repertoires. As confirmed in vitro, three CMV-associated chains were specific for CMV antigens.

Using immunoSEQ multiplex PCR, the repertoire was profiled, and TCRdb retains in-frame clones only, with some absent. The data show about 360,000 clones, more than 80% seen once. The V end was cut by 4 bases, the J end by 7 bases, with 18 bases between. Germline assignment: CDR1 SGHRS and CDR2 YFSETQ. This CDR3 has 15 amino acids. With regard to this clone: Its antigen is undetermined.

This sequence joins TRBV5-1 and TRBJ2-1, with a weak D call TRBD1 (5 bases). The sequencing input was PBMCs. The receptor was isolated from a woman aged 18-29 years in good health and CMV-seronegative. For the CDR3, the DNA is TGCGCCAGCAGCCCAGGAGAACCTCCAGGGAATGAGCAGTTCTTC. Its translation is CASSPGEPPGNEQFF.